This TCR beta chain stems from a study of human T cells and chemical hapten exposure. The overall study: In the sensitization step, 2% DPC was placed on about 2 cm by about 2 cm of upper inner arm skin.

Indicated time point: pre-sensitization, week 0. Treatment given: therapeutic diphenylcyclopropenone sensitization with weekly scalp DPC. In TCRdb, the RACE reads were re-called with MiXCR into one record per CDR3 protein. The sample has about 98,000 distinct CDR3 sequences; about a tenth are singletons. CDR3 length: 15 residues. Germline V gene lookup returns CDR1 LNHNV and CDR2 YYDKDF (reference sequence). Trimming cost V 1 base and J 3 bases, with 12 bases left between them. Findings of the study overall: The formation of large CDR3 similarity clusters by expanded TCRs significantly exceeded that of controls. Having alopecia, donors may respond immunologically unlike healthy people. Following DPC sensitization, TCRs present above 1 in 1000 frequency showed no change.

In its sample, this clonotype was seen a few times. Its antigen remains unidentified. The receptor was derived from a woman aged 55 to 70 with alopecia areata. Some clones in this sample may be carry-over from other donors' samples. The chain links TRBV15 to TRBJ2-5; D unresolved. The source material was whole blood, sampled in connection with sensitization to the hapten diphenylcyclopropenone (DPC). The CDR3 region has the DNA TGTGCCACCAGCAGAGGCCCTGGCAGCGAAGAGACCCAGTACTTC. Translating gives CATSRGPGSEETQYF.